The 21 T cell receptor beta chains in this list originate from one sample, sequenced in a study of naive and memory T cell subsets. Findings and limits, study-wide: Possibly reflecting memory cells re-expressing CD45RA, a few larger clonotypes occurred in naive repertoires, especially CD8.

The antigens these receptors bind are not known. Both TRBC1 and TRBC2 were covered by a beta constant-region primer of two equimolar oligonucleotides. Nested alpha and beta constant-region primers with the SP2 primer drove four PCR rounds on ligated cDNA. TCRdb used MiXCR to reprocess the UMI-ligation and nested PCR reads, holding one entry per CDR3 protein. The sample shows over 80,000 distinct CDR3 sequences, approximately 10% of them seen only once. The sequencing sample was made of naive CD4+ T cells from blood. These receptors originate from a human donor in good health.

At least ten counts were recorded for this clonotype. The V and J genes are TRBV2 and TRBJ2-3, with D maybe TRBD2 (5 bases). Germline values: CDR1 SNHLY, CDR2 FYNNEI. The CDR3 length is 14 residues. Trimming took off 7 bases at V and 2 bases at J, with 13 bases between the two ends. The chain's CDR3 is CASTPWGVTDTQYF. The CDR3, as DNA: TGTGCCAGCACCCCCTGGGGAGTCACAGATACGCAGTATTTT.

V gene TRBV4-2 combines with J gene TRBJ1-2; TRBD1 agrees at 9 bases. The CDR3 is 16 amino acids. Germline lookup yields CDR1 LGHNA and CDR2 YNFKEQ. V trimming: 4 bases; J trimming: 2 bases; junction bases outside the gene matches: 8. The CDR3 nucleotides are TGTGCCAGCAGCCCTAGGACAGGGGAGGCCAACTATGGCTACACCTTC. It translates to CASSPRTGEANYGYTF.

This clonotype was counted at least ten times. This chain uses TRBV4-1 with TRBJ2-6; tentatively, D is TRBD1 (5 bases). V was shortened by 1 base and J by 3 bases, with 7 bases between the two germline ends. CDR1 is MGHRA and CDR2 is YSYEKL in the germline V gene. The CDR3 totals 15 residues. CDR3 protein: CASSQVRGGANVLTF. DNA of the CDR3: TGCGCCAGCAGCCAAGTTAGGGGTGGGGCCAACGTCCTGACTTTC.

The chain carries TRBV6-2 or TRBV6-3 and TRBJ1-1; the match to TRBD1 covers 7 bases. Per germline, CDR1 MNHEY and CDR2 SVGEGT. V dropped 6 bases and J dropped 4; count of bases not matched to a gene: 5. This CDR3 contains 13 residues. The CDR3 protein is CASRATGTTEAFF. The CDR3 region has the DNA TGTGCCAGCAGGGCGACAGGGACCACTGAAGCTTTCTTT.

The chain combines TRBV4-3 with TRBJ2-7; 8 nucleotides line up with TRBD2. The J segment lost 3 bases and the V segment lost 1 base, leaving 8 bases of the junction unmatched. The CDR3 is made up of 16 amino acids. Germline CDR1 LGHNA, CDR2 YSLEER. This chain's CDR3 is CASSQGLAGSHYEQYF. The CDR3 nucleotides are TGCGCCAGCAGCCAAGGGCTAGCGGGTTCACACTACGAGCAGTACTTC.

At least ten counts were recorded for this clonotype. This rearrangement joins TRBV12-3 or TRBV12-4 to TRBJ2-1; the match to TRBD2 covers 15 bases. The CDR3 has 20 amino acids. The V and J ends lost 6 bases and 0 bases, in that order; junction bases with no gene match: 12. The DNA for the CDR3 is TGTGCCAGCAGCTCTACTGGACTAGCGGGGGGGACTAGCTCCTACAATGAGCAGTTCTTC. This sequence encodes CASSSTGLAGGTSSYNEQFF.

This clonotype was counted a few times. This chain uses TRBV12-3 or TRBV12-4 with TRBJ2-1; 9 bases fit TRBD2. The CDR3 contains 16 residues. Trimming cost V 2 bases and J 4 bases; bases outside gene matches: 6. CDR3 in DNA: TGTGCCAGCAGTTTAACAAGCGGGGGGAAGTACAATGAGCAGTTCTTC. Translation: CASSLTSGGKYNEQFF.

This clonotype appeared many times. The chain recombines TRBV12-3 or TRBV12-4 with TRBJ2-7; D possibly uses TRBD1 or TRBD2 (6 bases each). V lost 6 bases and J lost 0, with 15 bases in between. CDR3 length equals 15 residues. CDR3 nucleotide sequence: TGTGCCAGCAGGACCGGGGGCGGGGACTCCTACGAGCAGTACTTC. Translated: CASRTGGGDSYEQYF.

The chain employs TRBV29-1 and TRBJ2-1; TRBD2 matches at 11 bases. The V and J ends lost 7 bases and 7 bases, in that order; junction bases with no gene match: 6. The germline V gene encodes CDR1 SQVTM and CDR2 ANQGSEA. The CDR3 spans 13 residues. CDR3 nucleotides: TGCAGCGCCGGACTAGCGGGCTTTAATGAGCAGTTCTTC. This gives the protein CSAGLAGFNEQFF.

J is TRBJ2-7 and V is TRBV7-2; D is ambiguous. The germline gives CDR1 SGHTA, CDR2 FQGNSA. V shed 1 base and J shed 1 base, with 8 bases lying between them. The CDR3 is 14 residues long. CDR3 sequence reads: CASSLVTESYEQYF. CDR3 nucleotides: TGTGCCAGCAGCTTAGTTACCGAATCCTACGAGCAGTACTTC.

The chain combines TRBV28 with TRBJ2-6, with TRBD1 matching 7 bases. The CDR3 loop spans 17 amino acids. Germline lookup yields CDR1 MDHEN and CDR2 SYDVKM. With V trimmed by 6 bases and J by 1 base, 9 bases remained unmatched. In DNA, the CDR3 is TGTGCCAGCAGCCCGGGGACAGCTTCTTCTGGGGCCAACGTCCTGACTTTC. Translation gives CASSPGTASSGANVLTF.

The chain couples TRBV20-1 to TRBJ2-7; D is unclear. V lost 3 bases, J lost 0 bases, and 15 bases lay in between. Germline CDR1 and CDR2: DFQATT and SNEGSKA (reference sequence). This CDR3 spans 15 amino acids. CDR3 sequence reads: CSASRSTSSSYEQYF. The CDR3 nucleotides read TGCAGTGCTAGTCGATCAACCAGCTCCTCCTACGAGCAGTACTTC.

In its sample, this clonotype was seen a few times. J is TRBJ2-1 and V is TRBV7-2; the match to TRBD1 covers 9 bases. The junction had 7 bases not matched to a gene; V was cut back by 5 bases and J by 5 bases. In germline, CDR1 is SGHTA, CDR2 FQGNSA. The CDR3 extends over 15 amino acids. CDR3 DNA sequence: TGTGCCAGCAGCCAGGGACAGGGAGTGGACAATGAGCAGTTCTTC. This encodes CASSQGQGVDNEQFF.

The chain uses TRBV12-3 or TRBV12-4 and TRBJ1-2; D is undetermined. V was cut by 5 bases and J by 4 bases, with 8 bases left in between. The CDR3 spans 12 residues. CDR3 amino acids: CASSPAFYGYTF. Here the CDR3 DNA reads TGTGCCAGCAGTCCGGCCTTCTATGGCTACACCTTC.

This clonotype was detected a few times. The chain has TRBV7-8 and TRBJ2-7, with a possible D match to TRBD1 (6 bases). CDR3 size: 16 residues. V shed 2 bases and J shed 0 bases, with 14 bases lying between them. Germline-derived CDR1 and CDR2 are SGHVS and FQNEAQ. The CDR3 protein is CASSLRLQGSSYEQYF. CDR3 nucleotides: TGTGCCAGCAGCTTACGGTTGCAGGGGAGCTCCTACGAGCAGTACTTC.

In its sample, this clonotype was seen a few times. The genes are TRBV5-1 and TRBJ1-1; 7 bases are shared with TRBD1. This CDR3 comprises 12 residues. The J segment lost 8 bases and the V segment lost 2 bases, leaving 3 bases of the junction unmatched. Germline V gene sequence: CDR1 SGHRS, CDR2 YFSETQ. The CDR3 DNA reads TGCGCCAGCAGCTTACCGGACAGGGAAGCTTTCTTT. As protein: CASSLPDREAFF. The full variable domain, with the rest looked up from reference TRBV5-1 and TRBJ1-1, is KAGVTQTPRYLIKTRGQQVTLSCSPISGHRSVSWYQQTPGQGLQFLFEYFSETQRNKGNFPGRFSGRQFSNSRSEMNVSTLELGDSALYLCASSLPDREAFFGQGTRLTVV.

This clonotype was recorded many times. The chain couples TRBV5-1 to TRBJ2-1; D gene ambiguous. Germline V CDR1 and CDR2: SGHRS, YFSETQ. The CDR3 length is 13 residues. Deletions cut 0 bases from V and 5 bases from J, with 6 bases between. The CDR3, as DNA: TGCGCCAGCAGCTTGGTTGGGGACAATGAGCAGTTCTTC. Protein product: CASSLVGDNEQFF.

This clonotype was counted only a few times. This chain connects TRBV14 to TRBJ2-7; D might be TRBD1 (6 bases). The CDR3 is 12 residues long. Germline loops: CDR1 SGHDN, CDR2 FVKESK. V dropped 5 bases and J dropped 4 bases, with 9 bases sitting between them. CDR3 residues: CASSTQGYEQYF. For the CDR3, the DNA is TGTGCCAGCAGCACACAGGGTTACGAGCAGTACTTC.

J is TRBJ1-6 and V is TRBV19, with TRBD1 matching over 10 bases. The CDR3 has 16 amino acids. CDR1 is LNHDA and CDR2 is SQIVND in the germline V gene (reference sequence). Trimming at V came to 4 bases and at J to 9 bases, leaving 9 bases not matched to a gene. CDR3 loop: CASSKRTGQGISPLHF. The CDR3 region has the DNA TGTGCCAGTAGTAAAAGAACGGGACAGGGGATTTCACCCCTCCACTTT.

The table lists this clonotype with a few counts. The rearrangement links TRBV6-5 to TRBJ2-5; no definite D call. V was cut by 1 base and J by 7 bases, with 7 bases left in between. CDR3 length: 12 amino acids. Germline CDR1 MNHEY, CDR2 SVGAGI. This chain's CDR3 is CASSYLGGTQYF. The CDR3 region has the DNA TGTGCCAGCAGTTACTTGGGCGGGACCCAGTACTTC.

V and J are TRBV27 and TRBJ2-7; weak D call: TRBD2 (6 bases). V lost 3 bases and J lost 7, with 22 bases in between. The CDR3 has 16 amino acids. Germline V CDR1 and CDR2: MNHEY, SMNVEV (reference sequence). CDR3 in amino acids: CASSFSREGGTLEQYF. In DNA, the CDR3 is TGTGCCAGCAGTTTTTCTCGCGAAGGCGGGACTCTAGAGCAGTACTTC.